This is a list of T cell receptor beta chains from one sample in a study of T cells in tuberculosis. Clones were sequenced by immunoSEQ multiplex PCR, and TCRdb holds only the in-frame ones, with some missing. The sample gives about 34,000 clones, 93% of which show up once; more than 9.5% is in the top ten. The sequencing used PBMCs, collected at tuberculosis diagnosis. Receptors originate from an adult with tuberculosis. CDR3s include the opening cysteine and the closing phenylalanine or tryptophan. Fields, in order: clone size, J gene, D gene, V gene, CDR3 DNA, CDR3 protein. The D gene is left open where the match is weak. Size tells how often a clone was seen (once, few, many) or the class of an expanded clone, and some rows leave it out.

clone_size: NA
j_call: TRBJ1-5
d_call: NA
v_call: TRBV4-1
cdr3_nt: TGCGCCAGCAGCCAAGAGGAGGACTCCGGACGGCCCCAGCATTTT
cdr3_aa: CASSQEEDSGRPQHF

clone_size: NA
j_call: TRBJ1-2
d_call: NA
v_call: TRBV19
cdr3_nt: TGTGCCAGCCAGGGGATCTATGGCTACACCTTC
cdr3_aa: CASQGIYGYTF

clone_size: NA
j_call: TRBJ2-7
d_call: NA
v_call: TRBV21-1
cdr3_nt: TGTGCCAGGAGGATCGAGCAGTACTTC
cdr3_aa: CARRIEQYF

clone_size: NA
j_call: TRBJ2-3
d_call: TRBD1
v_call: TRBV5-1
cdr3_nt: TGCGCCAGCAGCTCTGGACAGGGGGTCCGCACAGATACGCAGTATTTT
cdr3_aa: CASSSGQGVRTDTQYF

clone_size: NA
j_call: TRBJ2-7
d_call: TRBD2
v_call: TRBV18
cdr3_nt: TGTGCCAGCTCAGAGGGCCTAGCGGGATTCGGGCACGAGCAGTACTTC
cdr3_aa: CASSEGLAGFGHEQYF

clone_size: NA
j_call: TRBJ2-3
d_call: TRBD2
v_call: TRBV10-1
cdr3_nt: TGCGCCAGCAGTCCGACTAGCGGGAGTGGCACAGATACGCAGTATTTT
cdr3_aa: CASSPTSGSGTDTQYF

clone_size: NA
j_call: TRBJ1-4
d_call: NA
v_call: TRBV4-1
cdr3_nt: TGCGCCAGCAGCCAGAGTCAGGGGAATCCCCAAAAACTGTTTTTT
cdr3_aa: CASSQSQGNPQKLFF

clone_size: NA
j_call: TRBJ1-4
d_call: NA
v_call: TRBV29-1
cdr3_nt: TGCAGCGTTGAAAGGCCAGGGGATGAAAAACTGTTTTTT
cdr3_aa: CSVERPGDEKLFF

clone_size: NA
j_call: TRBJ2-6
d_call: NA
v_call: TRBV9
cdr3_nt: TGTGCCAGCAGCGGTACAGGCTCTGGGGCCAACGTCCTGACTTTC
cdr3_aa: CASSGTGSGANVLTF

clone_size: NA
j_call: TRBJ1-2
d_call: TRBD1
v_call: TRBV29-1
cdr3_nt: TGCAGCGTTCTGACAGGGGCGGACTATGGCTACACCTTC
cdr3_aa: CSVLTGADYGYTF

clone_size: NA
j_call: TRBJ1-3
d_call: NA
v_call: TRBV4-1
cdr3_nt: TGCGCCAGCAGCCCGCGGACAATTATCAACTCTGGAAACACCATATATTTT
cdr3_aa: CASSPRTIINSGNTIYF

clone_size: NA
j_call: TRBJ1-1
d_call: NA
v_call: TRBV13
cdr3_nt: TGTGCCAGCAGCTTAGATGCAGGGCATCCGCAAGAAGCTTTCTTT
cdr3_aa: CASSLDAGHPQEAFF

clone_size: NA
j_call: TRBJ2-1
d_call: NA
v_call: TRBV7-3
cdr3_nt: TGTGCCAGCAGCCCGTACGTGGGCTCGTACAATGAGCAGTTCTTC
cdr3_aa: CASSPYVGSYNEQFF

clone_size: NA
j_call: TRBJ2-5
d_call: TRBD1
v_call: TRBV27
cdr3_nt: TGTGCCAGCAGTCGACAGGGACAAGAGACCCAGTACTTC
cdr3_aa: CASSRQGQETQYF

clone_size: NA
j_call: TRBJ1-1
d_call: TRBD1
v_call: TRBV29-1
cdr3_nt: TGCAGCGGACAACAGGGGGGCGACACTGAAGCTTTCTTT
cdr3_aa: CSGQQGGDTEAFF

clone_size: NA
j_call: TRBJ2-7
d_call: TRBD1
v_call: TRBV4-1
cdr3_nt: TGCGCCAGCAGCCAAGATCCCCCGGGACAGGGGGCTCGGGAGCAGTACTTC
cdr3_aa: CASSQDPPGQGAREQYF

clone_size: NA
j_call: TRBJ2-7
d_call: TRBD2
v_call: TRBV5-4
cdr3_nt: TGTGCCAGCAGCTTGGGGACTAGCGGATCCTACGAGCAGTACTTC
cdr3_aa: CASSLGTSGSYEQYF

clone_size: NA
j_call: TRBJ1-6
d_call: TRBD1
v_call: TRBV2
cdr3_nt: TGTGCCAGCCTGGGGGGACAGTCTAATTCACCCCTCCACTTT
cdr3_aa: CASLGGQSNSPLHF

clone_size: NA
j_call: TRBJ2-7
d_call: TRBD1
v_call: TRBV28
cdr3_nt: TGTGCCAGCAGTCCCCCTCGGAGGGAGGACAGGGGCCACGAGCAGTACTTC
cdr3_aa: CASSPPRREDRGHEQYF

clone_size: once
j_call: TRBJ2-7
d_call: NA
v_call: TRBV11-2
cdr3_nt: TGTGCCAGCAGCTTAAGGGCCCAGGGGCTGACCTACGAGCAGTACTTC
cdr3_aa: CASSLRAQGLTYEQYF

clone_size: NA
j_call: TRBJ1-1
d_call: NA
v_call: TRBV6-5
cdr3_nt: TGTGCCAGCACCCGTCATGGGGCCAACACTGAAGCTTTCTTT
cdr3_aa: CASTRHGANTEAFF

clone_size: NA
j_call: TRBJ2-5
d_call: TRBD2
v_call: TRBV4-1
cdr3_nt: TGCGCCAGCAGCCCCCTGCTGCGGGGGGCCCAAGAGACCCAGTACTTC
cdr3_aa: CASSPLLRGAQETQYF

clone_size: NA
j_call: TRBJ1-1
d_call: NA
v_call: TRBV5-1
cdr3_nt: TGCGCCAGCAGCTCGGGGGGCAGAACTGAAGCTTTCTTT
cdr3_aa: CASSSGGRTEAFF

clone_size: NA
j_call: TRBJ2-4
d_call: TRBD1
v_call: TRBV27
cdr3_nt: TGTGCCAGCAGTTCCCGCAACAGGGGATTAGCCAAAAACATTCAGTACTTC
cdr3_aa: CASSSRNRGLAKNIQYF

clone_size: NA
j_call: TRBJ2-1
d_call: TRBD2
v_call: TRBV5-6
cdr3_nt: TGTGCCAGCAGCTTTTCTACTAGCGGAGAGCAGTTCTTC
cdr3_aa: CASSFSTSGEQFF

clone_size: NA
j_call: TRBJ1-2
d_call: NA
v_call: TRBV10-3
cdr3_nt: TGTGCCATCAGTGAGTCGCCAGGGAAGGATGGCTACACCTTC
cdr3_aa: CAISESPGKDGYTF

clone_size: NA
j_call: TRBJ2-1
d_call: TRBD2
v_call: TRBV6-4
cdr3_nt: TGTGCCAGCAGTGAGGGTCTAGCGGGAGACAATGAGCAGTTCTTC
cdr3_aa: CASSEGLAGDNEQFF

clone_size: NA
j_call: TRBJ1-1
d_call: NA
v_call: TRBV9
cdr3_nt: TGTGCCAGCAGCGTGGTAGCATTGAACACTGAAGCTTTCTTT
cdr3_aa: CASSVVALNTEAFF

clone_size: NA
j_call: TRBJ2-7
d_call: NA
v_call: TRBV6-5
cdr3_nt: TGTGCCAGCAGTTACTCGGGAGGCCCCTACGAGCAGTACTTC
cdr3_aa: CASSYSGGPYEQYF

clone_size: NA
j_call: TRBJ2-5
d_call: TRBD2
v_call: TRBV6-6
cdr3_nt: TGTGCCAGCTTGGGAGGGGAGGGAGAGACCCAGTACTTC
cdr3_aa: CASLGGEGETQYF

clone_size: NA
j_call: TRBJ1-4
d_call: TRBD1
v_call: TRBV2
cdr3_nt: TGTGCCAGCAGTGAAGCCCCACAGGGGGCATTAGATGAAAAACTGTTTTTT
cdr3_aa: CASSEAPQGALDEKLFF

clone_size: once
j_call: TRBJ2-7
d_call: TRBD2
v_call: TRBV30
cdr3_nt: TGTGCCTGGAGTATGGGTAGCGGGGGCTACGAGCAGTACTTC
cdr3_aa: CAWSMGSGGYEQYF